Listed below are T cell receptor beta chains from one sample, sequenced in a study of T cell responses to AZD1222 COVID-19 vaccine. Method: immunoSEQ multiplex PCR; TCRdb's copy keeps in-frame clones and lacks some. The data hold tens of thousands of clones, with around 86% observed a single time. The sequences come from peripheral blood, collected on day 0 of AZD1222 vaccination. These receptor sequences come from an adult in good health. Both conserved end residues are part of each CDR3. D genes are given only for firm matches. Clone size is not always given. Where it is, it says once, few, many or a class for expanded clones.

V gene,D gene,J gene,clone size,CDR3 protein,CDR3 DNA
TRBV30,-,TRBJ2-7,few,CAWTRDSSYEQYF,TGTGCCTGGACCCGGGACTCCTCCTACGAGCAGTACTTC
TRBV5-4,-,TRBJ1-6,-,CASSLDQNVSPLHF,TGTGCCAGCAGCTTGGACCAGAATGTGTCACCCCTCCACTTT
TRBV11-2,-,TRBJ1-1,few,CASSLGGAAFF,TGTGCCAGCAGCTTAGGAGGGGCCGCTTTCTTT
TRBV7-3,TRBD1,TRBJ2-3,-,CASSAYRGSTDTQYF,TGTGCCAGCAGCGCTTACAGGGGGTCCACAGATACGCAGTATTTT
TRBV3-1/TRBV3-2,-,TRBJ2-5,-,CASSLWTDQETQYF,TGTGCCAGCAGCCTGTGGACGGATCAAGAGACCCAGTACTTC
TRBV4-2,-,TRBJ1-1,few,CATSQVGNTEAFF,TGTGCCACCTCCCAAGTAGGGAACACTGAAGCTTTCTTT
TRBV4-2,TRBD1,TRBJ2-7,-,CASSQVGRGQGEQYF,TGTGCCAGCAGCCAAGTAGGCAGGGGGCAAGGCGAGCAGTACTTC
TRBV6-4,-,TRBJ1-2,-,CASSRGGTNYGYTF,TGTGCCAGCAGTAGAGGAGGAACTAACTATGGCTACACCTTC
TRBV9,-,TRBJ2-7,once,CASSVAPTHGLGEQYF,TGTGCCAGCAGCGTAGCCCCAACTCACGGTTTAGGGGAGCAGTACTTC
TRBV6-2/TRBV6-3,-,TRBJ1-1,-,CASSYVRGINLNTEAFF,TGTGCCAGCAGTTATGTCCGGGGGATTAACTTGAACACTGAAGCTTTCTTT
TRBV3-1/TRBV3-2,TRBD1,TRBJ2-1,-,CASSQDPRIGTGFF,TGTGCCAGCAGCCAAGACCCTAGAATCGGGACAGGTTTCTTC
TRBV21-1,-,TRBJ1-1,-,CASNSGSRAFF,TGTGCCAGCAACTCAGGGAGCAGAGCTTTCTTT
TRBV6-5,-,TRBJ1-2,-,CASTTSYGYTF,TGTGCCAGCACGACGTCCTATGGCTACACCTTC
TRBV7-8,TRBD1,TRBJ1-1,-,CASSPGTGMNTEAFF,TGTGCCAGCAGTCCCGGGACAGGCATGAACACTGAAGCTTTCTTT
TRBV2,-,TRBJ1-1,-,CASSFDVGTEAFF,TGTGCCAGCAGCTTCGACGTAGGCACTGAAGCTTTCTTT
TRBV3-1/TRBV3-2,-,TRBJ2-1,once,CASSHTARWYNEQFF,TGTGCCAGCAGCCATACAGCGCGGTGGTACAATGAGCAGTTCTTC
TRBV18,-,TRBJ2-5,-,CASSPSLQETQYF,TGTGCCAGCTCACCATCACTTCAAGAGACCCAGTACTTC
TRBV6-5,-,TRBJ2-7,-,CASSSGQTYEQYF,TGTGCCAGCAGTTCCGGACAGACCTACGAGCAGTACTTC
TRBV14,-,TRBJ1-1,-,CASSQENLGTTEAFF,TGTGCCAGCAGCCAAGAAAACCTGGGGACCACTGAAGCTTTCTTT
TRBV5-1,-,TRBJ1-6,-,CASSEGPGSPLHF,TGCGCCAGCAGTGAGGGGCCGGGGTCACCCCTCCACTTT
TRBV20-1,-,TRBJ2-7,-,CSARVGGFLYF,TGCAGTGCTAGAGTTGGTGGATTTCTGTACTTC
TRBV30,TRBD2,TRBJ2-1,-,CAWRRGSSYNEQFF,TGTGCCTGGAGGCGGGGGAGCTCCTACAATGAGCAGTTCTTC
TRBV25-1,TRBD1,TRBJ1-2,-,CASSAHGQGDGYTF,TGTGCCAGCAGTGCCCACGGACAGGGGGATGGCTACACCTTC
TRBV6-5,-,TRBJ2-1,-,CATHLGDTAYNEQFF,TGTGCCACGCACCTAGGCGACACAGCCTACAATGAGCAGTTCTTC
TRBV30,-,TRBJ1-4,-,CAWRRRATNEKLFF,TGTGCCTGGCGCCGGCGGGCAACTAATGAAAAACTGTTTTTT
TRBV7-8,-,TRBJ1-1,-,CASTRGNTEAFF,TGTGCCAGCACTCGCGGGAACACTGAAGCTTTCTTT
TRBV27,TRBD1,TRBJ2-2,-,CASSFWSLGQGLSGGTGELFF,TGTGCCAGCAGTTTTTGGTCTTTGGGACAGGGGCTTTCCGGGGGAACCGGGGAGCTGTTTTTT
TRBV28,-,TRBJ2-4,-,CASSSTGLAKNIQYF,TGTGCCAGCAGTTCAACGGGATTAGCCAAAAACATTCAGTACTTC
TRBV19,-,TRBJ1-5,-,CASTIYQGNQPQHF,TGTGCCAGTACCATCTACCAGGGAAATCAGCCCCAGCATTTT
TRBV7-9,-,TRBJ1-4,-,CASSPMGLATNEKLFF,TGTGCCAGCAGCCCCATGGGGCTGGCAACTAATGAAAAACTGTTTTTT
TRBV19,-,TRBJ2-2,once,CASSGTANTGELFF,TGTGCCAGTTCCGGGACCGCGAACACCGGGGAGCTGTTTTTT
TRBV19,-,TRBJ1-1,-,CASNSRYTEAFF,TGTGCCAGTAATTCCCGGTACACTGAAGCTTTCTTT